The entry below gives a single T cell receptor (beta chain) sequence along with its context. What it binds is not known. The data belong to a study of OX40 agonist ivuxolimab in advanced cancers. At the level of the study: Dosing consisted of intravenous ivuxolimab at 0.01 to 10 mg/kg every 2 weeks. One hepatocellular carcinoma and a couple of cutaneous melanoma patients partially responded.

The study, taken as a whole, reports: There were, on average, more expanded clones in CD8+ T cells than in CD4+. Some patients without response likewise showed low normalized clonal expansion.

Germline V lookup: CDR1 SGHNT, CDR2 YENEEA. V lost 3 bases, J lost 4 bases, and 7 bases stayed unmatched. The CDR3 runs 17 residues. TCRdb's table, derived via immunoSEQ multiplex PCR, lists solely in-frame clones and lacks some. The table records tens of thousands of clones, roughly 80% of them present only once. This TCR came from an adult with an advanced solid tumor such as melanoma, head and neck, liver or kidney cancer. The gene calls are TRBV11-3 and TRBJ2-1; TRBD2 matches at 12 bases. The starting material was CD4+ or CD8+ T cells sorted from blood, obtained in a trial of the OX40 agonist ivuxolimab. The CDR3 DNA reads TGTGCCAGCAGCTTGCTACGACTAGCGGGAGCTTACAATGAGCAGTTCTTC. This sequence encodes CASSLLRLAGAYNEQFF.